The clone carrying this TCR beta chain was seen many times. Its antigen is not known. The source of the sample is a study of T cells in Graves' hyperthyroidism and ophthalmopathy. The germline CDR1 and CDR2 sequences are MDHEN and SYDVKM. This CDR3 contains 15 residues. With V trimmed by 6 bases and J by 2 bases, 8 bases remained unmatched. Those patients with uncontrolled infection, other autoimmune disease, pregnancy or lactation were excluded. Out of 8.5 to 10 ml of fresh peripheral blood came the PBMCs. RNA transcripts gave rise to amplified TCR beta CDR3 regions. The HTBI primer set was used in a first-round RT-PCR of the TCR CDR3. TCRdb reprocessed the multiplex PCR reads with MiXCR, giving one entry per CDR3 protein. Of about 400,000 distinct CDR3 sequences in the sample, 15% to 19% were seen once. Study-wide points: From stable hyperthyroidism, ophthalmopathy was separated by a 13 V-J model. Ophthalmopathy, which appeared later, was predicted by the model a median approximately six months before onset.

The V call is TRBV28, the J call TRBJ2-7; 9 bases match TRBD2. The sequenced sample consisted of blood. The TCR comes from a woman under 30 with Graves' hyperthyroidism. The CDR3 coding sequence is TGTGCCAGCAGCCAACGGACTAGCGCGGCCTACGAGCAGTACTTC. This gives the protein CASSQRTSAAYEQYF.